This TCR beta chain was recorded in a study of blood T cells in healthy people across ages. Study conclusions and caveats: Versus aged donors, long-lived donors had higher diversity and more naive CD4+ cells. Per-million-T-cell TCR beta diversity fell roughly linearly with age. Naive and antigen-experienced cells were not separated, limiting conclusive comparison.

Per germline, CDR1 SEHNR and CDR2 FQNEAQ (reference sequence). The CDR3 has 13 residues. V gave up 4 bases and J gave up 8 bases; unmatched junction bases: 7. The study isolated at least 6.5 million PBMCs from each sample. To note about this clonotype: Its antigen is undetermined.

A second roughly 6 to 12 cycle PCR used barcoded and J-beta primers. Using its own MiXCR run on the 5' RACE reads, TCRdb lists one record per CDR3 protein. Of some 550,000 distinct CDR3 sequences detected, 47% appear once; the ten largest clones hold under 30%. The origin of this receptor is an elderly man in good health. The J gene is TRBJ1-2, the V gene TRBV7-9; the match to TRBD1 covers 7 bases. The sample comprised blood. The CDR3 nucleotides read TGTGCCAGCAGCTCAGAGGACAGGACAGGCTACACCTTC. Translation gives CASSSEDRTGYTF.